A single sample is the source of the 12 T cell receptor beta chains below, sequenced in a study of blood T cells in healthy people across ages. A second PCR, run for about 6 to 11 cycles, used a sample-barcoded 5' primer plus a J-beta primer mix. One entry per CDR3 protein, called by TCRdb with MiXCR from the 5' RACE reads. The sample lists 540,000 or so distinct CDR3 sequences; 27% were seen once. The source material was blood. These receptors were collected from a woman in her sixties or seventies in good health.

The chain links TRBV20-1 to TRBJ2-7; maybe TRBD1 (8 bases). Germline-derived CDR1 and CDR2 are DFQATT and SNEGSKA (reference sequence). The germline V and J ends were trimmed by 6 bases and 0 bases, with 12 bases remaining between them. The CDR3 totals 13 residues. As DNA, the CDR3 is TGCAGTGCGGGGGGGACAGGCTCCTACGAGCAGTACTTC. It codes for CSAGGTGSYEQYF.

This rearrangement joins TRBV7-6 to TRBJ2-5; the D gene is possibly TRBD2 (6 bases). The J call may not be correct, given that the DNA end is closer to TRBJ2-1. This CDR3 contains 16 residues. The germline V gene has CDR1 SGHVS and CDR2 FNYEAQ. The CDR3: CASSLRRPGVAHEQFF. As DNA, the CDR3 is TGTGCCAGCAGCTTACGGAGACCGGGAGTGGCGCATGAGCAGTTCTTC.

CDR3 protein: CASSLARRGNTEAFF. As DNA, the CDR3 is TGTGCCAGCAGCTTAGCTCGCCGGGGAAACACTGAAGCTTTCTTT. The chain links TRBV7-9 to TRBJ1-1; D remains unclear. CDR3 length: 15 residues. CDR1 is SEHNR and CDR2 is FQNEAQ in the germline V gene (reference sequence). Trimming removed 0 bases at V and 2 bases at J, with 10 bases between.

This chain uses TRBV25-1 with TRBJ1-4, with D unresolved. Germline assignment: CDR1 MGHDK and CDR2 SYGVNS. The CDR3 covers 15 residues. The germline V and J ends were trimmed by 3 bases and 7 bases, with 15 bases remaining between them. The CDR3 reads CASSDYLWDSEKLFF. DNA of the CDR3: TGTGCCAGCAGTGATTACTTGTGGGATAGTGAAAAACTGTTTTTT.

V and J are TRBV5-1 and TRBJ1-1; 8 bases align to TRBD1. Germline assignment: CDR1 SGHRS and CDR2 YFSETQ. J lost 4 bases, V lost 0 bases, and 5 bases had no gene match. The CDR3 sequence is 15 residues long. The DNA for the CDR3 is TGCGCCAGCAGCTTGGCAGGCAGGGGGCTCACTGAAGCTTTCTTT. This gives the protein CASSLAGRGLTEAFF.

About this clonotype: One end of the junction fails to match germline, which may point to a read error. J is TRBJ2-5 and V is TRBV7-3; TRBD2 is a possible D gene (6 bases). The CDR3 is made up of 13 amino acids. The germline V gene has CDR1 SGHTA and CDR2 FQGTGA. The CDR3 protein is CASSKTSRETQYF. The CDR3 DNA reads TGTGCCAGCAGCAAGACTAGTAGAGAGACACAGTACTTC.

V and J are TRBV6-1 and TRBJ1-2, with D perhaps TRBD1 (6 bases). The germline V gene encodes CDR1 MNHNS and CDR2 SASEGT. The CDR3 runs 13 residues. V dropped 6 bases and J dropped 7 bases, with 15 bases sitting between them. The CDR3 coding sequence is TGTGCCAGCAGGAAGGTAGGGGGAGTTGGCTACACCTTC. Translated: CASRKVGGVGYTF.

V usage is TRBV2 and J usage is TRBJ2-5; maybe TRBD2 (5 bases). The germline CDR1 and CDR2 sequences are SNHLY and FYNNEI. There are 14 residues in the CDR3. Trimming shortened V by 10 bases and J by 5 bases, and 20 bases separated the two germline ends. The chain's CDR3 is CATIMERQKETQYF. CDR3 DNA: TGTGCCACAATAATGGAGCGGCAAAAGGAGACCCAGTACTTC.

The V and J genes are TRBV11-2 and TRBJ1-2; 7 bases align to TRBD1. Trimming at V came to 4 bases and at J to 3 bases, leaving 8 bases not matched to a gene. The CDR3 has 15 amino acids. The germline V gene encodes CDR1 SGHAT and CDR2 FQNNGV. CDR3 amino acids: CASSYPTGPDYGYTF. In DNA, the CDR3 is TGTGCCAGCAGCTACCCGACAGGGCCCGACTATGGCTACACCTTC.

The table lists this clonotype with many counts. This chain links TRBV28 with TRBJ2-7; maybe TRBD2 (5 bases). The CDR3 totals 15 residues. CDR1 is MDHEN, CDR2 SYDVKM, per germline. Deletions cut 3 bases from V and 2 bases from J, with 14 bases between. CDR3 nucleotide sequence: TGTGCCAGCAGTTTTCCCCTCGGGGTGGCCTACGAGCAGTACTTC. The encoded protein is CASSFPLGVAYEQYF.

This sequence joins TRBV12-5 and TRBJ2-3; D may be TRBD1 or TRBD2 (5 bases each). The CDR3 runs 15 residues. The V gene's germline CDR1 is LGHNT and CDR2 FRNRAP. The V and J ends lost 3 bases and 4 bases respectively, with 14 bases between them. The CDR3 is CASGFWQGDADTQYF. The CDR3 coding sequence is TGTGCTAGTGGTTTCTGGCAAGGGGACGCAGATACGCAGTATTTT.

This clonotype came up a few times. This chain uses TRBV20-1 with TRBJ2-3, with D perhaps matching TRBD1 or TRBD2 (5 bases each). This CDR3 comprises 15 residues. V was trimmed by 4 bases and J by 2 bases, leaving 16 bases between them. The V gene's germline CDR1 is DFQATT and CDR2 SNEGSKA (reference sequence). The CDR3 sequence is CSAKHPSGTTDTQYF. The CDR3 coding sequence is TGCAGTGCTAAACACCCTTCCGGGACCACAGATACGCAGTATTTT.